This TCR beta chain was found in a study of T cells in Graves' hyperthyroidism and ophthalmopathy. Amplified regions were TCR beta CDR3 sequences from RNA transcripts. The primer set for the first-round RT-PCR of the TCR CDR3 was HTBI. TCRdb analysed the multiplex PCR reads with MiXCR anew, one entry per CDR3 protein. The sample includes approximately 560,000 distinct CDR3 sequences, roughly 50% of them seen just once. Germline CDR1 and CDR2: MNHGY and SAAAGT. The V gene end was trimmed by 0 bases and the J gene end by 3 bases; junction bases not matched to a gene: 1. The CDR3 totals 15 residues. This sequence originates from a woman aged 18 to 35 with Graves' hyperthyroidism. The chain employs TRBV6-8 and TRBJ2-7; 11 bases are a match to TRBD2. Sequenced material: peripheral blood or thyroid tissue (not recorded which). The CDR3 coding sequence is TGTGCCAGCAGTTACTCTAGCGGGAGGGTCTACGAGCAGTACTTC. Translation gives CASSYSSGRVYEQYF.